Listed below are T cell receptor beta chains from one sample, sequenced in a study of T cell repertoires in cytomegalovirus infection. Their antigens are not known. MiXCR, applied by TCRdb to the reads, yields one record per CDR3 protein. The profile shows 900,000 to 950,000 distinct CDR3 sequences, less than 40% of them singletons. Sequencing was performed on cultured CD8+ T cells from PBMCs, taken from culture after CMV antigen stimulation. These receptors came from a human donor in good health (CMV status not recorded). Some clones in this sample may be carry-over from other donors' samples. CDR3s include the opening cysteine and the closing phenylalanine or tryptophan. The D gene is left open where the match is weak. The size field is filled for only some rows; it gives once, few, many or a size class.

>TRBV5-3|TRBJ1-3|.|.|15
CASSPGLVSGNTIYF
TGTGCCAGCAGCCCGGGACTCGTCTCTGGAAACACCATATATTTT
>TRBV7-6|TRBJ2-1|.|.|14
CASSLAGHLNEQFF
TGTGCCAGCAGCTTAGCGGGGCACCTTAATGAGCAGTTCTTC
>TRBV6-1|TRBJ2-7|.|TRBD2|15
CASSEWVAGAYEQYF
TGTGCCAGCAGTGAATGGGTAGCGGGGGCCTACGAGCAGTACTTC
>TRBV20-1|TRBJ2-1|once|TRBD2|16
CSARDRASGGDDEQFF
TGCAGTGCTAGAGATCGGGCTAGCGGGGGGGATGATGAGCAGTTCTTC
>TRBV11-2|TRBJ1-1|.|TRBD1|14
CASSPDRGPPEAFF
TGTGCCAGCAGCCCGGACAGGGGGCCTCCTGAAGCTTTCTTT
>TRBV13|TRBJ2-1|.|TRBD2|14
CATLPSRGGNEQFF
TGTGCCACCCTTCCATCGCGGGGGGGCAATGAGCAGTTCTTC
>TRBV12-3/TRBV12-4|TRBJ1-1|few|.|14
CASNRETENTEAFF
TGTGCCAGCAACAGAGAGACAGAGAACACTGAAGCTTTCTTT
>TRBV9|TRBJ2-1|few|TRBD2|16
CASSVVSAGGNNEQFF
TGTGCCAGCAGCGTAGTGAGTGCGGGGGGGAACAATGAGCAGTTCTTC
>TRBV7-4|TRBJ2-3|few|TRBD1|16
CASSPGQGPYTDTQYF
TGTGCCAGCAGCCCTGGACAGGGGCCTTACACAGATACGCAGTATTTT
>TRBV2|TRBJ2-5|few|.|15
CASSGPQQGRETQYF
TGTGCCAGCAGTGGCCCTCAACAGGGAAGGGAGACCCAGTACTTC
>TRBV27|TRBJ1-2|.|.|16
CASSLSWGVGNYGYTF
TGTGCCAGCAGTTTATCGTGGGGGGTCGGTAACTATGGCTACACCTTC
>TRBV2|TRBJ2-3|.|TRBD2|15
CASSETGLAGDTQYF
TGTGCCAGCAGTGAAACCGGACTAGCGGGGGATACGCAGTATTTT
>TRBV28|TRBJ2-1|.|.|13
CASTLLIYNEQFF
TGTGCCAGCACCTTATTAATCTACAATGAGCAGTTCTTC